This TCR beta chain came from a study of cytomegalovirus exposure and HLA in healthy donors. Primers for the PCR totalled 60 Vbeta and 13 Jbeta. The repertoire was sequenced with immunoSEQ multiplex PCR; TCRdb's copy has only in-frame clones and lacks some. Of under 200,000 clones in the sample, about 65% were seen once. Whole-study findings and limits: Analyses of presence and absence presupposed an approximately uniform sequencing depth across donors. A missense variant in DCLRE1C was later tied to TCR beta V- and J-gene trimming. In a later analysis, donors in an Asian-associated ancestry cluster reportedly had fewer N-insertions in productive TCRs than the cohort mean.

The CDR3 contains 16 residues. The V and J ends lost 4 bases and 3 bases respectively, with 18 bases between them. CDR1 ENHRY and CDR2 SYGVKD come from the germline V gene. In the case of this clone: Its cognate antigen is unknown.

This chain uses TRBV10-3 with TRBJ1-2; D may be TRBD1 (6 bases). The sequence was obtained from a woman under 30 in good health and CMV-seropositive. Sample: PBMCs. The CDR3 sequence: CAISGQSRTAYYGYTF. DNA of the CDR3: TGTGCCATCAGTGGCCAATCTCGGACAGCTTACTATGGCTACACCTTC.